A selection of T cell receptor beta chains follows, all from one sample in a study of graft-versus-host responses after intestinal transplantation. Repertoires were generated with immunoSEQ multiplex PCR, while TCRdb's copy carries only in-frame clones and drops some. The sample has some 23,000 clones, roughly 82% seen once. No antigens are known for them. Sequencing used unstimulated CD8+ T cells sorted from spleen or lymph node cells, obtained before transplant. Receptor source: a human donor who was the organ donor for an intestinal transplant. The CDR3 runs from the conserved cysteine through the conserved F or W. D genes are given only for firm matches. Only some rows state a clone size, as once, few, many or a class for expanded clones.

V: TRBV5-4; length: 14; size: .; J: TRBJ2-7; D: TRBD2; DNA: TGTGCCAGCAGCTCCGGACTAGCGGGAGACGAGCAGTACTTC; CDR3: CASSSGLAGDEQYF
V: TRBV4-1; length: 15; size: .; J: TRBJ1-2; D: .; DNA: TGCGCCAGCAGCCAAGATAAAGGCCACTGGTATGGCTACACCTTC; CDR3: CASSQDKGHWYGYTF
V: TRBV29-1; length: 12; size: .; J: TRBJ1-2; D: .; DNA: TGCAGCGTTGGGGACCCGATCTATGGCTACACCTTC; CDR3: CSVGDPIYGYTF
V: TRBV9; length: 17; size: .; J: TRBJ1-3; D: TRBD1; DNA: TGTGCCAGCAGCGCCAAGACAGGGGGCTCTTCAGGAAACACCATATATTTT; CDR3: CASSAKTGGSSGNTIYF
V: TRBV9; length: 15; size: .; J: TRBJ1-2; D: .; DNA: TGTGCCAGCAGCGTATGGTCGACTGTGAACTATGGCTACACCTTC; CDR3: CASSVWSTVNYGYTF
V: TRBV19; length: 14; size: .; J: TRBJ2-7; D: .; DNA: TGTGCCAGTAGTATAGGGCTAGGTTTCCACGAGCAGTACTTC; CDR3: CASSIGLGFHEQYF
V: TRBV4-3; length: 18; size: .; J: TRBJ1-3; D: TRBD1; DNA: TGCGCCAGCAGCCAAGATTTCTGGGACAGGGGTGGTGGAAACACCATATATTTT; CDR3: CASSQDFWDRGGGNTIYF
V: TRBV15; length: 13; size: .; J: TRBJ2-7; D: .; DNA: TGTGCCACCAGTGAGGGTAGCAGTTACGAGCAGTACTTC; CDR3: CATSEGSSYEQYF
V: TRBV27; length: 15; size: .; J: TRBJ1-6; D: TRBD1; DNA: TGTGCCAGCAGTTTCCTAGACAGGGGTAATTCACCCCTCCACTTT; CDR3: CASSFLDRGNSPLHF
V: TRBV10-2; length: 17; size: .; J: TRBJ2-7; D: TRBD2; DNA: TGCGCCAGCAGTGACCCCGGCAGCGGGAGGAGCTCCTACGAGCAGTACTTC; CDR3: CASSDPGSGRSSYEQYF
V: TRBV9; length: 18; size: .; J: TRBJ2-2; D: .; DNA: TGTGCCAGCAGCGTACCCTCTTTGTCAGACGGGTACACCGGGGAGCTGTTTTTT; CDR3: CASSVPSLSDGYTGELFF
V: TRBV4-3; length: 16; size: .; J: TRBJ2-5; D: .; DNA: TGCGCCAGCAGCCAATTTACACCCGCCCCGCAAGAGACCCAGTACTTC; CDR3: CASSQFTPAPQETQYF
V: TRBV19; length: 15; size: few; J: TRBJ2-7; D: .; DNA: TGTGCCAGTAGTCCCCACCGAGCGTCCTCCTACGAGCAGTACTTC; CDR3: CASSPHRASSYEQYF
V: TRBV7-6; length: 14; size: .; J: TRBJ2-7; D: TRBD2; DNA: TGTGCCAGCAGCTTTGAGACTAGCGGCTACGAGCAGTACTTC; CDR3: CASSFETSGYEQYF
V: TRBV7-9; length: 18; size: few; J: TRBJ2-1; D: TRBD2; DNA: TGTGCCAGCAGCGTAGAGGGGTTCAGCGGGGAGTCCTACAATGAGCAGTTCTTC; CDR3: CASSVEGFSGESYNEQFF